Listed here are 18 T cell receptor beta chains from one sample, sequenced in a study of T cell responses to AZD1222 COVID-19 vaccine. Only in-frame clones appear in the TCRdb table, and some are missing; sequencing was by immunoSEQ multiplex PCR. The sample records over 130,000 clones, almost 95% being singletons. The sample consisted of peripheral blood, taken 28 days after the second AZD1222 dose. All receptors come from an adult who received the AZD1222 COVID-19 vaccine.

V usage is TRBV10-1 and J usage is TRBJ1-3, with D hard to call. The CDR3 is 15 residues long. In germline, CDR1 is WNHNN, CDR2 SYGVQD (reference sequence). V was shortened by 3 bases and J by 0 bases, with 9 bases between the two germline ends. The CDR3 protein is CASSDSPHSGNTIYF. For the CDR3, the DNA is TGCGCCAGCAGTGATTCACCGCACTCTGGAAACACCATATATTTT.

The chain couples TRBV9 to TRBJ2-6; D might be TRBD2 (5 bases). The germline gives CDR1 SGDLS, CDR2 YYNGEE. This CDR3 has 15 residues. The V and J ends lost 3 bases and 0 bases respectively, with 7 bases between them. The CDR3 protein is CASSGGISGANVLTF. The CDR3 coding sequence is TGTGCCAGCAGCGGAGGGATCTCTGGGGCCAACGTCCTGACTTTC. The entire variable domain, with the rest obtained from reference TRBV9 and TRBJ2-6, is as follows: DSGVTQTPKHLITATGQRVTLRCSPRSGDLSVYWYQQSLDQGLQFLIQYYNGEERAKGNILERFSAQQFPDLHSELNLSSLELGDSALYFCASSGGISGANVLTFGAGSRLTVL.

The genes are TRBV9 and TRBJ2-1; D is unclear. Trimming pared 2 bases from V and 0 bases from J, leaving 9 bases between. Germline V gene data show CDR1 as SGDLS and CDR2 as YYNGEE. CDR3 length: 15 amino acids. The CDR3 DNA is TGTGCCAGCAGCGTTGAAGAGAGCTCCTACAATGAGCAGTTCTTC. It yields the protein CASSVEESSYNEQFF.

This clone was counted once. As DNA, the CDR3 is TGTGCCAGCAGCCCCCATGGACTAGCCCAATCAGCGCTAGACACCCAGTACTTC. The encoded protein is CASSPHGLAQSALDTQYF. V gene TRBV7-3 combines with J gene TRBJ2-5, with 8 bases lining up with TRBD2. The junction had 22 bases not matched to a gene; V was cut back by 5 bases and J by 8 bases. The germline V gene has CDR1 SGHTA and CDR2 FQGTGA. This CDR3 is 18 amino acids long. Using reference TRBV7-3 and TRBJ2-5 for the parts outside the CDR3, the full variable domain is GAGVSQTPSNKVTEKGKYVELRCDPISGHTALYWYRQSLGQGPEFLIYFQGTGAADDSGLPNDRFFAVRPEGSVSTLKIQRTERGDSAVYLCASSPHGLAQSALDTQYFGPGTRLLVL.

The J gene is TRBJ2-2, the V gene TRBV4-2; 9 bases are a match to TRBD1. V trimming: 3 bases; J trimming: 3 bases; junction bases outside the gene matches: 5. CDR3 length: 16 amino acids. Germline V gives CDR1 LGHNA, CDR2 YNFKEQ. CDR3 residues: CASSQNRGPHTGELFF. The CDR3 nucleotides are TGTGCCAGCAGCCAGAACAGGGGGCCCCACACCGGGGAGCTGTTTTTT.

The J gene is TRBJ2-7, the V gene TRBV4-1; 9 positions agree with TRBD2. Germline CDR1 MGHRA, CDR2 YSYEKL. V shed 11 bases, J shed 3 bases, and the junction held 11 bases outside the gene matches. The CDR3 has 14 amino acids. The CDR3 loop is CAFTSRREGYEQYF. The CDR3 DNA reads TGCGCCTTCACTTCAAGGCGGGAGGGCTACGAGCAGTACTTC.

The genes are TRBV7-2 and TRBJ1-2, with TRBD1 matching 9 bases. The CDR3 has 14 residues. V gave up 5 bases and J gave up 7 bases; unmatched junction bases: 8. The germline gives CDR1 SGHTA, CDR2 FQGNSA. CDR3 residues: CASSPLQGAFGYTF. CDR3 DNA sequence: TGTGCCAGCAGCCCTCTACAGGGGGCTTTTGGCTACACCTTC. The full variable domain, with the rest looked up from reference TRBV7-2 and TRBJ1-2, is GAGVSQSPSNKVTEKGKDVELRCDPISGHTALYWYRQSLGQGLEFLIYFQGNSAPDKSGLPSDRFSAERTGGSVSTLTIQRTQQEDSAVYLCASSPLQGAFGYTFGSGTRLTVV.

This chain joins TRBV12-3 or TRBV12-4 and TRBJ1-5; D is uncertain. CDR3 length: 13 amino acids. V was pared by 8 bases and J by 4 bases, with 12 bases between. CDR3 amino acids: CASRPSWNQPQHF. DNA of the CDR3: TGTGCCAGCCGTCCTTCTTGGAATCAGCCCCAGCATTTT.

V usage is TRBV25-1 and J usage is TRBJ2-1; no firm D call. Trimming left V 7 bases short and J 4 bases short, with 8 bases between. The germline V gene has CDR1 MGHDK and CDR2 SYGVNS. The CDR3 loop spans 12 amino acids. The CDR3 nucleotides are TGTGCCAGCACCAGCTTGTACAATGAGCAGTTCTTC. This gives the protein CASTSLYNEQFF.

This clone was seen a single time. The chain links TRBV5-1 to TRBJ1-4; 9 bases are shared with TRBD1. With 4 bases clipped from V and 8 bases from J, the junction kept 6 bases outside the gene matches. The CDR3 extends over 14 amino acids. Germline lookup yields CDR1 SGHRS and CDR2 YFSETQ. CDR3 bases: TGCGCCAGCAGCGGGGACAGGGTAGGAGAAAAACTGTTTTTT. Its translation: CASSGDRVGEKLFF.

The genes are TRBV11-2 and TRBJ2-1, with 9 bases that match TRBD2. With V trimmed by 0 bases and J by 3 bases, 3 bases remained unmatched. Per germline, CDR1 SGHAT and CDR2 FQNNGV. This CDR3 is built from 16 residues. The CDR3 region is CASSLEGGRGYNEQFF. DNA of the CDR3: TGTGCCAGCAGCTTAGAAGGCGGGAGGGGCTACAATGAGCAGTTCTTC. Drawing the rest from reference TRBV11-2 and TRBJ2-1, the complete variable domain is EAGVAQSPRYKIIEKRQSVAFWCNPISGHATLYWYQQILGQGPKLLIQFQNNGVVDDSQLPKDRFSAERLKGVDSTLKIQPAKLEDSAVYLCASSLEGGRGYNEQFFGPGTRLTVL.

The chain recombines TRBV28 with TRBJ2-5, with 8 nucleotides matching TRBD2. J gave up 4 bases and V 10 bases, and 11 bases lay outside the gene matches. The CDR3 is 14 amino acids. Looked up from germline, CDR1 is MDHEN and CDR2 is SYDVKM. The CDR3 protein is CAISNSGGTETQYF. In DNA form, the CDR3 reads TGTGCCATCTCCAACTCGGGAGGGACAGAGACCCAGTACTTC.

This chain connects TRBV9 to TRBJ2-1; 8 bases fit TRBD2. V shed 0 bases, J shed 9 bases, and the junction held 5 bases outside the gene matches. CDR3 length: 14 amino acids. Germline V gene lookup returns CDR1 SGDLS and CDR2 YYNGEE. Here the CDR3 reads CASSVAGGPFEQFF. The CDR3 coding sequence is TGTGCCAGCAGCGTAGCGGGAGGGCCTTTTGAGCAGTTCTTC.

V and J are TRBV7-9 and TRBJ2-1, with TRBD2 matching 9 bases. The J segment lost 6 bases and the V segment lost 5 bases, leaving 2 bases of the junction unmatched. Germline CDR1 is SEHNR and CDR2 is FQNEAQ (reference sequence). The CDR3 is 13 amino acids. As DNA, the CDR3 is TGTGCCAGCAGCGCAGCGGGGGGCAATGAGCAGTTCTTC. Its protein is CASSAAGGNEQFF.

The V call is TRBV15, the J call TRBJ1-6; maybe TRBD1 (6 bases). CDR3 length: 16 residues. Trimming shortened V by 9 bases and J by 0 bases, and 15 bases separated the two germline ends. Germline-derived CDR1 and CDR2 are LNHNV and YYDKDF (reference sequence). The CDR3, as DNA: TGTGCCACGAGCTTAGGGGGGAGCTCCTATAATTCACCCCTCCACTTT. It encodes CATSLGGSSYNSPLHF.

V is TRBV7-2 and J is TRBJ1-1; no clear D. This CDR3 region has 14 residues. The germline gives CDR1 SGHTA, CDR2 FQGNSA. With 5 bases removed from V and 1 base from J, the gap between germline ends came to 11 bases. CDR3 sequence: CASSRLHRNTEAFF. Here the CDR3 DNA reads TGTGCCAGCAGCCGGCTCCACAGGAACACTGAAGCTTTCTTT.

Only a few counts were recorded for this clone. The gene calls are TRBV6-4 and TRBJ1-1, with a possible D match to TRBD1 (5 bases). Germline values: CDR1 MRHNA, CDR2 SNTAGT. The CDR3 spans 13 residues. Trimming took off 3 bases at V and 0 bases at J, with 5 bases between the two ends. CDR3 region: CASSEDMNTEAFF. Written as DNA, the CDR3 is TGTGCCAGCAGTGAGGACATGAACACTGAAGCTTTCTTT.

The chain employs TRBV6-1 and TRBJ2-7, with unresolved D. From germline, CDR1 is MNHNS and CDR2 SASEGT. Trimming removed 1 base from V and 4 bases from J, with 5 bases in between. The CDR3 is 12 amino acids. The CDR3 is CASSEDNYEQYF. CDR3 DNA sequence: TGTGCCAGCAGTGAAGACAATTACGAGCAGTACTTC.